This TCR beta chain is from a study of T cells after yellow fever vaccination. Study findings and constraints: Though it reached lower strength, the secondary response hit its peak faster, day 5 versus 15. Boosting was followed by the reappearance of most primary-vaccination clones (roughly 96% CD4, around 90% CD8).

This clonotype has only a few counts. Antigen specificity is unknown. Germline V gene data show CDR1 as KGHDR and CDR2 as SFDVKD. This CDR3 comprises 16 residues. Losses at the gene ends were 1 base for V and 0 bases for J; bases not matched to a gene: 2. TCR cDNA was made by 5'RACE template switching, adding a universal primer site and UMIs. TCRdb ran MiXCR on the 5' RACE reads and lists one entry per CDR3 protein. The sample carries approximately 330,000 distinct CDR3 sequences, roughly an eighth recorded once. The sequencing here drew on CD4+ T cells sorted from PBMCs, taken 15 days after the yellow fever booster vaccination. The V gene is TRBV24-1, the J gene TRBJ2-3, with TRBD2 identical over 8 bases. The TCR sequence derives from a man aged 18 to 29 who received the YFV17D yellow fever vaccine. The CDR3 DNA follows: TGTGCCACCAGTGATTTTAGCGGGGAGAGCACAGATACGCAGTATTTT. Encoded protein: CATSDFSGESTDTQYF.